Presented here are 30 T cell receptor beta chains from one specimen sequenced in a study of monozygotic twins with inflammatory bowel disease. Each CDR3 protein gets one entry in TCRdb, which reprocessed the 5' RACE reads and gives no DNA. The data show just over 300,000 distinct CDR3 sequences, and the top ten clones hold 5% to 6%. The sequencing sample was made of blood. All receptors come from a human donor with ulcerative colitis or Crohn's disease, or a healthy co-twin of an affected twin (not recorded which).

The rearrangement joins TRBV12-3 or TRBV12-4 to TRBJ2-4; TCRdb reports TRBD1, a call that lacks DNA to check it against. The CDR3 runs to 16 residues. CDR3 residues: CASSEGGPLAKNMQYF.

This chain joins TRBV6-5 and TRBJ2-7; the D call of TRBD1 rests on TCRdb alone, since no DNA is present to check it. The CDR3 runs to 17 residues. Germline V gene lookup returns CDR1 MNHEY and CDR2 SVGAGI. The chain's CDR3 is CASSYRPTGSYSYEQYF.

The chain recombines TRBV24-1 with TRBJ1-3. The CDR3 runs 14 residues. Germline CDR1 KGHDR, CDR2 SFDVKD. The CDR3 reads CATSDRGAGNTIYF.

The chain is built from TRBV6-5 and TRBJ2-1. The CDR3 extends over 13 amino acids. Germline loops: CDR1 MNHEY, CDR2 SVGAGI. CDR3: CASSYSTANEQFF.

The rearrangement joins TRBV28 to TRBJ2-5; absent DNA, TCRdb's TRBD1 call cannot be checked. Per the germline V gene, CDR1 is MDHEN and CDR2 is SYDVKM. The CDR3 consists of 13 residues. CDR3: CASSLRGLETKYF.

The V gene is TRBV12-3 or TRBV12-4, the J gene TRBJ2-3; without DNA, the TCRdb call of TRBD2 cannot be checked. CDR3 length: 15 amino acids. CDR3 amino acids: CASSSGSGVTDTQYF.

The genes are TRBV20-1 and TRBJ2-1; the D gene TCRdb calls, TRBD2, cannot be checked with no DNA. This CDR3 is 16 amino acids long. In germline, CDR1 is DFQATT, CDR2 SNEGSKA (reference sequence). CDR3 residues: CSVPRDSFYSYNEQFF.

The V and J genes are TRBV10-3 and TRBJ2-7. Germline V gene data show CDR1 as ENHRY and CDR2 as SYGVKD. CDR3 length: 11 amino acids. CDR3 amino acids: CAISEHLEQYF.

The chain recombines TRBV20-1 with TRBJ2-7; the D call from TCRdb, TRBD2, cannot be confirmed without DNA. CDR3 length equals 14 residues. CDR1 DFQATT and CDR2 SNEGSKA come from the germline V gene (reference sequence). CDR3 in amino acids: CSGKSRGGAYEQYF.

The V gene is TRBV7-2, the J gene TRBJ1-6. The germline V gene has CDR1 SGHTA and CDR2 FQGNSA. The CDR3 loop spans 16 amino acids. CDR3: CASSPRGRLGNSPLHF.

This chain links TRBV12-3 or TRBV12-4 with TRBJ1-1; TCRdb's D gene call, TRBD1, goes unchecked for lack of DNA. The CDR3 has 13 residues. CDR3 amino acids: CASSFAGRGRAFF.

The chain combines TRBV12-3 or TRBV12-4 with TRBJ2-3; the TRBD1 assignment by TCRdb is unverifiable without DNA. The CDR3 contains 15 residues. CDR3 loop: CASSLEGGPTDTQYF.

The CDR3 here is CASSGGTSGNTGELFF. The rearrangement links TRBV5-1 to TRBJ2-2; as DNA is missing, the TRBD2 call by TCRdb cannot be tested. The V gene's germline CDR1 is SGHRS and CDR2 YFSETQ. The length of the CDR3 is 16 residues.

This chain links TRBV5-1 with TRBJ1-5. Germline V gene sequence: CDR1 SGHRS, CDR2 YFSETQ. CDR3 length: 15 amino acids. CDR3: CASSLAPDSGQPQHF.

The rearrangement uses TRBV2 and TRBJ2-3; lacking DNA, the TRBD1 call made by TCRdb goes unchecked. Germline CDR1 reads SNHLY; CDR2 reads FYNNEI. The CDR3 length is 14 residues. CDR3 sequence reads: CATYRDSYTDTQYF.

V is TRBV27 and J is TRBJ2-7; TCRdb calls TRBD1, which cannot be checked without DNA. The germline gives CDR1 MNHEY, CDR2 SMNVEV (reference sequence). The CDR3 runs 14 residues. Here the CDR3 reads CASSLWGQTYEQYF.

The chain is built from TRBV12-3 or TRBV12-4 and TRBJ1-2; no DNA is available, so the TRBD1 call from TCRdb remains unchecked. The CDR3 length is 14 residues. The CDR3 spells CASSGDDRGNGYTF.

The chain joins TRBV7-2 to TRBJ2-1; the D call from TCRdb, TRBD1, cannot be confirmed without DNA. The CDR3 is made up of 15 amino acids. The germline gives CDR1 SGHTA, CDR2 FQGNSA. Here the CDR3 reads CASSRQGRTYNEQFF. The full variable domain, completed using reference TRBV7-2 and TRBJ2-1, is GAGVSQSPSNKVTEKGKDVELRCDPISGHTALYWYRQSLGQGLEFLIYFQGNSAPDKSGLPSDRFSAERTGGSVSTLTIQRTQQEDSAVYLCASSRQGRTYNEQFFGPGTRLTVL.

This chain links TRBV18 with TRBJ2-5; without DNA, the TCRdb call of TRBD2 cannot be checked. Looked up from germline, CDR1 is KGHSH and CDR2 is LQKENI. The CDR3 is made up of 14 amino acids. CDR3 sequence reads: CASSPILAQETQYF. Variable domain in full (rest from reference TRBV18 and TRBJ2-5): NAGVMQNPRHLVRRRGQEARLRCSPMKGHSHVYWYRQLPEEGLKFMVYLQKENIIDESGMPKERFSAEFPKEGPSILRIQQVVRGDSAAYFCASSPILAQETQYFGPGTRLLVL.

The CDR3 sequence is CASSLWGPTDTQYF. The chain uses TRBV7-6 and TRBJ2-3; the TRBD1 assignment by TCRdb is unverifiable without DNA. This CDR3 comprises 14 residues. The germline V gene has CDR1 SGHVS and CDR2 FNYEAQ.

This chain joins TRBV9 and TRBJ2-7; TCRdb's D gene call, TRBD2, goes unchecked for lack of DNA. Germline V gene lookup returns CDR1 SGDLS and CDR2 YYNGEE. The length of the CDR3 is 15 residues. CDR3 sequence: CASSVVAAGVSKQYF.

The gene calls are TRBV27 and TRBJ2-1; TCRdb designates TRBD1, a call that cannot be tested without DNA. Germline loops: CDR1 MNHEY, CDR2 SMNVEV (reference sequence). The CDR3 is 16 amino acids. The CDR3 sequence is CASSLEPRGKVDEQFF.

J is TRBJ2-7 and V is TRBV4-2; without DNA, the TCRdb call of TRBD2 cannot be checked. Germline assignment: CDR1 LGHNA and CDR2 YNFKEQ. This CDR3 spans 14 amino acids. The CDR3 spells CASSQGTRSYEQYF.

The CDR3 spells CSARYGQASGNYGYTF. The gene calls are TRBV20-1 and TRBJ1-2. CDR3 size: 16 residues. CDR1 DFQATT and CDR2 SNEGSKA come from the germline V gene (reference sequence).

This clonotype registers medium-sized by frequency. The rearrangement links TRBV5-1 to TRBJ2-7; TCRdb picks TRBD1, but there is no DNA to check that call. The germline gives CDR1 SGHRS, CDR2 YFSETQ. This CDR3 region has 13 residues. CDR3 residues: CASSTEGAREQYF.

The chain is built from TRBV24-1 and TRBJ2-7; TCRdb proposes TRBD1, but this gene call is untestable without DNA. This CDR3 is 15 amino acids long. Germline CDR1 is KGHDR and CDR2 is SFDVKD. The CDR3 spells CATSDGQGTSGEQYF.

This chain uses TRBV20-1 with TRBJ1-2; TCRdb names TRBD1, which stays unverified in the absence of DNA. The CDR3 runs to 18 residues. The V gene's germline CDR1 is DFQATT and CDR2 SNEGSKA (reference sequence). The CDR3 protein is CSARDRAVPNSEGYGYTF.

The V and J genes are TRBV12-3 or TRBV12-4 and TRBJ2-3; TCRdb's D call, TRBD2, is unchecked because there is no DNA. The CDR3 loop spans 14 amino acids. CDR3 residues: CASSLLAGKDTQYF.

The V and J genes are TRBV5-1 and TRBJ1-4. Germline CDR1 is SGHRS and CDR2 is YFSETQ. CDR3 length: 16 residues. This chain's CDR3 is CASSPRSGRTNEKLFF. Full variable domain (missing parts from reference TRBV5-1 and TRBJ1-4): KAGVTQTPRYLIKTRGQQVTLSCSPISGHRSVSWYQQTPGQGLQFLFEYFSETQRNKGNFPGRFSGRQFSNSRSEMNVSTLELGDSALYLCASSPRSGRTNEKLFFGSGTQLSVL.

This rearrangement joins TRBV10-3 to TRBJ2-5. The CDR3 runs to 13 residues. CDR1 is ENHRY and CDR2 is SYGVKD in the germline V gene. The CDR3 loop is CAISGYAVETQYF.